A selection of T cell receptor beta chains follows, all from one sample in a study of shared clonotypes between healthy human individuals. Produced via immunoSEQ multiplex PCR; TCRdb's table is partial and in-frame only. The sample includes approximately 500,000 clones, 78% of them seen just once. Material: PBMCs. The receptors here all came from a woman in her 40s in good health. Some clones in this sample may be carry-over from other donors' samples. The CDR3 runs from the conserved cysteine through the conserved F or W. The D gene is left open where the match is weak. The listing skips clone size in some rows; elsewhere it reads once, few, many or a size class.

-	-	TRBJ1-2	TRBV18	CASSIDTGSGYGYTF	TGTGCCAGCTCCATCGATACGGGTTCCGGCTATGGCTACACCTTC
-	few	TRBJ2-7	TRBV5-1	CASSLELGLSGEQYF	TGCGCCAGCAGCTTGGAACTAGGGCTGTCTGGCGAGCAGTACTTC
TRBD1	-	TRBJ1-5	TRBV10-3	CAISGQGAAQPQHF	TGTGCCATCAGTGGACAGGGGGCGGCTCAGCCCCAGCATTTT
TRBD2	-	TRBJ2-5	TRBV27	CATPGLAGGPGETQYF	TGTGCCACCCCGGGACTAGCGGGAGGGCCTGGGGAGACCCAGTACTTC
TRBD2	-	TRBJ2-7	TRBV18	CASSPSGGYEQYF	TGTGCCAGCTCACCATCGGGGGGATACGAGCAGTACTTC
TRBD2	-	TRBJ2-2	TRBV30	CAWSVQASGRTGELFF	TGTGCCTGGAGTGTACAGGCTAGCGGGAGGACCGGGGAGCTGTTTTTT
-	once	TRBJ1-4	TRBV27	CASSPFSNEKLFF	TGTGCCAGCAGTCCCTTCTCTAATGAAAAACTGTTTTTT
-	-	TRBJ2-7	TRBV14	CASSSLGTYEQYF	TGTGCCAGCAGCTCGCTAGGTACCTACGAGCAGTACTTC
-	once	TRBJ1-2	TRBV5-1	CASSLTGTDGYTF	TGCGCCAGCAGCTTGACAGGGACGGATGGCTACACCTTC
-	-	TRBJ1-3	TRBV4-1	CASSQRGQGGNPSSGNTIYF	TGCGCCAGCAGCCAAAGAGGACAAGGGGGGAACCCGAGCTCTGGAAACACCATATATTTT
-	-	TRBJ2-4	TRBV7-8	CASSLAGIAKNIQYF	TGTGCCAGCAGCTTAGCAGGGATCGCCAAAAACATTCAGTACTTC
-	once	TRBJ1-1	TRBV28	CASSLRDGLNTEAFF	TGTGCCAGCAGCCTCCGGGACGGATTGAACACTGAAGCTTTCTTT
TRBD2	-	TRBJ2-7	TRBV9	CASSVQAGDNEQYF	TGTGCCAGCAGCGTGCAGGCGGGAGACAACGAGCAGTACTTC
-	-	TRBJ2-2	TRBV25-1	CASSDQGDYGELFF	TGTGCCAGCAGTGACCAAGGGGATTACGGGGAGCTGTTTTTT
-	-	TRBJ1-1	TRBV6-1	CASSRSAEGTEAFF	TGTGCCAGCAGTCGATCAGCGGAGGGCACTGAAGCTTTCTTT
-	-	TRBJ1-5	TRBV18	CASSPPSNQPQHF	TGTGCCAGCTCACCACCGAGCAATCAGCCCCAGCATTTT